This T cell receptor beta chain came from a study of shared clonotypes between healthy human individuals. Broader study findings: Since donors were few, the genetic and exposure-history diversity represented was limited.

Concerning this clone: Antigen unknown.

Germline V CDR1 and CDR2: SGHVS, FQNEAQ. This CDR3 is built from 14 residues. V lost 5 bases and J lost 6; bases outside the gene matches: 7. Here immunoSEQ multiplex PCR was the method, and the copy in TCRdb shows in-frame clones only, minus some. Of roughly 2.2 million clones in the sample, more than 85% were seen once. This clonotype originated in a man younger than 35 in good health. Some clones in this sample may be carry-over from other donors' samples. The specimen was naive CD4+ T cells from PBMCs. The subset was: CD45RA+ positively selected. The rearrangement links TRBV7-8 to TRBJ1-5; 7 bases align to TRBD1. For the CDR3, the DNA is TGTGCCAGCAGCCCAGACAGGGCGGGTCAGCCCCAGCATTTT. Amino acid sequence: CASSPDRAGQPQHF.